A single T cell receptor (beta chain) is shown here with its context. The antigen is undetermined. This sample is drawn from a study of cytomegalovirus exposure and HLA in healthy donors. Findings of the study overall: It was reported in a later analysis that an Asian-associated ancestry cluster showed fewer N-insertions than the roughly 670-donor mean. Analysis performed later found about 18,000 TCR beta sequences associated with HLA alleles at 0.05 false discovery rate. With DRB1 most and HLA-C fewest, TCR association rates differed between HLA loci in a later analysis. In a later analysis, TCR beta V- and J-gene trimming showed a link to a missense DCLRE1C variant.

Looked up from germline, CDR1 is SNHLY and CDR2 is FYNNEI. The CDR3 has 15 amino acids. V shed 6 bases, J shed 1 base, and the junction held 6 bases outside the gene matches. PCR involved 60 Vbeta and 13 Jbeta primers. Repertoires were generated with immunoSEQ multiplex PCR, while TCRdb's copy carries only in-frame clones and drops some. This sample carries about 99,000 clones, roughly 80% of them seen once, and the ten largest clones take around 3.6%. What was sequenced was PBMCs. The TCR originated in a man between 35 and 55 years old in good health and CMV-seronegative. The chain has TRBV2 and TRBJ1-1, with 9 bases that match TRBD1. CDR3 amino acids: CASRGTGKGNTEAFF. The CDR3 region has the DNA TGTGCCAGCAGGGGGACAGGGAAGGGGAACACTGAAGCTTTCTTT.